This T cell receptor (beta chain) was observed in a study of shared clonotypes between healthy human individuals. Study details: A few men and a couple of women, aged 18 to 49, were donors.

Every immunoSEQ plate was one replicate of a subset's evenly spread DNA. Sequenced by immunoSEQ multiplex PCR; TCRdb stores in-frame clones only, minus some. The table lists roughly 2.4 million clones, almost 96% of them singletons. As to this clone: What it recognizes is unknown.

Study outcomes and limitations: An anticipated effect of sequencing depth on clonotype sharing among donors was recognized. Compared with clonotypes that all four donors shared, non-shared clonotypes had lower generation probabilities.

Sequencing was done on a sample of naive CD4+ T cells sorted from blood. The subset: CD45RA+ positively selected. This clonotype was sampled from a man aged 18 to 29 in good health.

The DNA for the CDR3 is TGCGCCAGCAGTATGGAGCCCACAGTCTCCTACAATGAGCAGTTCTTC. Translating gives CASSMEPTVSYNEQFF. This chain links TRBV10-1 with TRBJ2-1; no firm D call. Trimming pared 5 bases from V and 0 bases from J, leaving 14 bases between. CDR3 length: 16 amino acids. In germline, CDR1 is WNHNN, CDR2 SYGVQD (reference sequence).